This T cell receptor beta chain came from a study of tumor-infiltrating lymphocytes in primary liver carcinoma. In the study overall: Enrolled patients were male and female, aged 30 to 69 years.

Findings and caveats of the study: Tumors had a top-250-clone fraction that was significantly higher than blood (p = 0.039).

With a constant-region primer, TCR beta cDNA was made from approximately 520 ng of total RNA. For TCR beta, libraries were produced by three nested multiplex PCR rounds using slightly modified ARM-PCR. With TRBV1-TRBV30 forward primers and a C-beta reverse primer, the first two PCR rounds were run for approximately 10 cycles each. In TCRdb, the multiplex PCR reads were re-called with MiXCR into one record per CDR3 protein. Here the sample spans fewer than 400,000 distinct CDR3 sequences, roughly three fifths being singletons. Unsorted whole blood served as the source of blood RNA, and germline DNA was extracted as well. Patients in the cohort were treatment-naive and living with chronic HBV infection. Prior to the surgical procedure, four milliliters of peripheral blood were collected. This clonotype was observed at least ten times. Its target is unknown. CDR1 and CDR2 (germline): MNHNS, SASEGT. Trimming removed 1 base at V and 6 bases at J, with 12 bases between. CDR3 length: 14 amino acids.

The chain links TRBV6-1 to TRBJ2-5; D gene unclear. The source of this sequence is a woman in her 30s with primary liver carcinoma and hepatitis B virus infection. The sample was peripheral blood. Here the CDR3 DNA reads TGTGCCAGCAGTGAAGGCGTAGCCCCCAAGACCCAGTACTTC. This sequence encodes CASSEGVAPKTQYF.